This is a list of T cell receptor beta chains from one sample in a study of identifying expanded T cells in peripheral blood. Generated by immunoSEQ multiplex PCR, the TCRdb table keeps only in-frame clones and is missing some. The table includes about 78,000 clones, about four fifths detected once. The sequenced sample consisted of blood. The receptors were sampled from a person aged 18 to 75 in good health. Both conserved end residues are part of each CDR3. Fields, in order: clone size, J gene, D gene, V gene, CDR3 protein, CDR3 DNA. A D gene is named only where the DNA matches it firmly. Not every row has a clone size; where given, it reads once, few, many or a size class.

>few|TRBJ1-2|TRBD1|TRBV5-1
CASATDRGYSVGYTF
TGCGCCAGCGCAACCGACAGGGGTTATTCGGTTGGCTACACCTTC
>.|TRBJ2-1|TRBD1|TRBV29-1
CSAWTGLNEQFF
TGCAGCGCATGGACAGGGTTGAATGAGCAGTTCTTC
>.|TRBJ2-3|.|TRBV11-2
CASSLELGSFPDTQYF
TGTGCCAGCAGCTTAGAGCTAGGGTCTTTCCCAGATACGCAGTATTTT
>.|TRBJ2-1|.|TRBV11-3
CASSSSGVHEQFF
TGTGCCAGCAGCTCCTCAGGGGTCCATGAGCAGTTCTTC
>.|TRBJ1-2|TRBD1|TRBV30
CAWDRENGYTF
TGTGCCTGGGACAGGGAGAATGGCTACACCTTC
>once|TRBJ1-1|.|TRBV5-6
CASSTGDTEAFF
TGTGCCAGCAGCACTGGGGACACTGAAGCTTTCTTT
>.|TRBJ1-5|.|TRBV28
CASSPAGGQPQHF
TGTGCCAGCAGCCCTGCGGGGGGTCAGCCCCAGCATTTT
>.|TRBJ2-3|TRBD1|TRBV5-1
CASSLAGGRGTDTQYF
TGCGCCAGCAGCTTGGCAGGGGGCAGGGGCACAGATACGCAGTATTTT
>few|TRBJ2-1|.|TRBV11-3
CASSTSIGSLRRDEQFF
TGTGCCAGCAGCACTTCCATCGGGAGCCTCCGTCGGGATGAGCAGTTCTTC
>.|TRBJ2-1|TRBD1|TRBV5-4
CASSHPTGTASSYNEQFF
TGTGCCAGCAGTCATCCGACCGGGACAGCGAGCTCCTACAATGAGCAGTTCTTC
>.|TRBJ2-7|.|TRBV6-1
CASKARTASYEQYF
TGTGCCAGCAAAGCGAGGACAGCCTCCTACGAGCAGTACTTC
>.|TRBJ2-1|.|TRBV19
CASSIRPPLNEQFF
TGTGCCAGTAGTATACGACCCCCTCTCAATGAGCAGTTCTTC
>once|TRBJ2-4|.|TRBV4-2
CASSQGVGENIQYF
TGTGCCAGCAGCCAAGGGGTAGGCGAAAACATTCAGTACTTC
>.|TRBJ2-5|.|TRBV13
CASSLADITAQYF
TGTGCCAGCAGCTTAGCGGACATCACGGCCCAGTACTTC
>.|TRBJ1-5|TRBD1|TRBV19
CASRIQGVSNQPQHF
TGTGCCAGTAGGATACAGGGGGTGAGTAATCAGCCCCAGCATTTT
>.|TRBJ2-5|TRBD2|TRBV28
CAVKTTSGEETQYF
TGTGCCGTGAAAACGACTAGCGGGGAAGAGACCCAGTACTTC
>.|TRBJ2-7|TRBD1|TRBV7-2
CASSLGGQGYEQYF
TGTGCCAGCAGCTTAGGGGGACAGGGGTACGAGCAGTACTTC
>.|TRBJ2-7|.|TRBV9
CASSPGYEQYF
TGTGCCAGCTCCCCTGGGTACGAGCAGTACTTC
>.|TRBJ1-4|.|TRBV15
CATSRRDPRTYNEKLFF
TGTGCCACCAGCAGGCGGGACCCCCGGACCTATAATGAAAAACTGTTTTTT
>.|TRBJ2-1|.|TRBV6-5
CASKGYNEQFF
TGTGCCAGCAAAGGGTACAATGAGCAGTTCTTC
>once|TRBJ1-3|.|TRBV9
CASSVEQGSGNTIYF
TGTGCCAGCAGCGTAGAACAGGGTTCCGGAAACACCATATATTTT
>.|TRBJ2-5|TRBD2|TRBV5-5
CASSLEYSLAGEETQYF
TGTGCCAGCAGCTTGGAGTATAGCCTAGCGGGAGAAGAGACCCAGTACTTC
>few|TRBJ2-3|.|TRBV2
CASSEDSTDTQYF
TGTGCCAGCAGTGAAGACAGCACAGATACGCAGTATTTT
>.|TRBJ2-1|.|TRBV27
CASSLGQVNEQFF
TGTGCCAGCAGTTTAGGGCAGGTCAATGAGCAGTTCTTC
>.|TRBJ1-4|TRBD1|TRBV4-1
CASSLLRGQGEKLFF
TGCGCCAGCAGCCTCCTTAGGGGGCAGGGGGAAAAACTGTTTTTT
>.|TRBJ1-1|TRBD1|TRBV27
CASSPRRGGAEAFF
TGTGCCAGCAGCCCCCGGCGAGGGGGCGCTGAAGCTTTCTTT
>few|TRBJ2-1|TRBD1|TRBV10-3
CAISDRGENEQFF
TGTGCCATCAGCGACAGGGGCGAGAATGAGCAGTTCTTC
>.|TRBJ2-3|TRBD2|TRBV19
CASSSLAGGPNTQYF
TGTGCCAGTAGTTCCCTAGCGGGAGGGCCCAATACGCAGTATTTT
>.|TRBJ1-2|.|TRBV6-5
CASKKPFPYGYTF
TGTGCCAGCAAGAAGCCGTTCCCTTATGGCTACACCTTC
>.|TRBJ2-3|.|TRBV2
CASKGAITDTQYF
TGTGCCAGCAAAGGGGCCATCACAGATACGCAGTATTTT
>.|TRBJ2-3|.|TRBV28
CASSPTLSTDTQYF
TGTGCCAGCAGTCCGACCCTGAGCACAGATACGCAGTATTTT
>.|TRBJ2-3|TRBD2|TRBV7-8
CASSLVSGTSGSPDTQYF
TGTGCCAGCAGCTTAGTGTCGGGGACTAGCGGGTCCCCAGATACGCAGTATTTT
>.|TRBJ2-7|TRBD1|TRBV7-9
CASSYYRGRGDEQYF
TGTGCCAGCAGCTATTACAGGGGGAGAGGGGACGAGCAGTACTTC
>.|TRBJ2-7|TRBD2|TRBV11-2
CASSFEGLAGAEQYF
TGTGCCAGCAGCTTCGAGGGACTAGCGGGAGCAGAGCAGTACTTC
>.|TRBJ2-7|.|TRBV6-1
CASSGGRSSYEQYF
TGTGCCAGCAGTGGGGGCAGGTCATCCTACGAGCAGTACTTC
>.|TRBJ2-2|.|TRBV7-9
CASTRSGELFF
TGTGCCAGCACCAGAAGCGGGGAGCTGTTTTTT
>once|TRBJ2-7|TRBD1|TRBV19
CASSETGKPYEQYF
TGTGCCAGTAGCGAGACAGGGAAACCCTACGAGCAGTACTTC
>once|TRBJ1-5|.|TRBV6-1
CASSEEVHNQPQHF
TGTGCCAGCAGTGAAGAGGTCCACAATCAGCCCCAGCATTTT
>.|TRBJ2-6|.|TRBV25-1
CASSERGAGANVLTF
TGTGCCAGCAGTGAAAGGGGGGCTGGGGCCAACGTCCTGACTTTC
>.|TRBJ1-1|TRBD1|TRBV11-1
CASSLQTGGNTEAFF
TGTGCCAGCAGCTTACAGACAGGGGGGAACACTGAAGCTTTCTTT
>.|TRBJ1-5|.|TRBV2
CASRSNPGQGNQPQHF
TGTGCCAGCAGATCTAACCCGGGACAAGGCAATCAGCCCCAGCATTTT
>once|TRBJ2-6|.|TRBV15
CATSRLRARGQTSGANVLTF
TGTGCCACCAGCAGGTTGAGGGCCAGGGGCCAAACTTCTGGGGCCAACGTCCTGACTTTC
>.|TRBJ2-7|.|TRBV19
CASSNDPGHIYEQYF
TGTGCCAGTAGTAACGATCCGGGACACATTTACGAGCAGTACTTC
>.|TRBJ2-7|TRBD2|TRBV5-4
CASSRGTSGTYEQYF
TGTGCCAGCAGCCGGGGGACTAGCGGAACCTACGAGCAGTACTTC
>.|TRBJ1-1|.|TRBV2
CARGDGNTEAFF
TGTGCCAGGGGGGACGGGAACACTGAAGCTTTCTTT
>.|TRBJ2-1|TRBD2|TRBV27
CASTPRGGRGEQFF
TGTGCCAGCACCCCCAGGGGCGGGAGGGGTGAGCAGTTCTTC
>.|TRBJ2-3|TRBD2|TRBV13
CASSVPTSGGTDTQYF
TGTGCCAGCAGCGTGCCGACTAGCGGGGGCACAGATACGCAGTATTTT
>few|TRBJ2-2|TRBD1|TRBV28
CASSPQRQPSGGWNTGELFF
TGTGCCAGCAGTCCCCAACGGCAACCTTCAGGGGGCTGGAACACCGGGGAGCTGTTTTTT
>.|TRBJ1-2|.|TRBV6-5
CASRPLPVANYGYTF
TGTGCCAGCAGGCCCCTCCCAGTAGCTAACTATGGCTACACCTTC
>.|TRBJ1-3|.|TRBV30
CAWSVDSDSGNTIYF
TGTGCCTGGAGTGTAGACAGCGACTCTGGAAACACCATATATTTT
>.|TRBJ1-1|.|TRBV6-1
CASTGAGALNTEAFF
TGTGCCAGCACAGGGGCAGGGGCTCTGAACACTGAAGCTTTCTTT
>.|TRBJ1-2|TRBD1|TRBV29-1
CSVGQGGNYGYTF
TGCAGCGTGGGACAGGGGGGGAACTATGGCTACACCTTC
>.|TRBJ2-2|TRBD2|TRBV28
CASRSPGTSGSVTGELFF
TGTGCCAGCAGAAGCCCCGGGACTAGCGGGAGTGTCACCGGGGAGCTGTTTTTT
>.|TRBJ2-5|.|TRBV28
CASSFSGVETQYF
TGTGCCAGCAGTTTCTCCGGGGTGGAGACCCAGTACTTC
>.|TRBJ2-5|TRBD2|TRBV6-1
CASHIAGVRETQYF
TGTGCCAGCCACATAGCGGGAGTTAGAGAGACCCAGTACTTC
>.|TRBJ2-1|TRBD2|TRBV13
CASSSTLASGSIGEQFF
TGTGCCAGCAGCTCGACCTTGGCTAGCGGGAGTATCGGTGAGCAGTTCTTC
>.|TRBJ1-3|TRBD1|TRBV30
CAWTADRGSGNTIYF
TGTGCCTGGACCGCGGACAGGGGCTCTGGAAACACCATATATTTT